One and the same sample provided the 8 T cell receptor beta chains below, sequenced in a study of T-cell reconstitution after alpha-beta-depleted transplantation in children. Researchers prepared the TCRbeta library using unique molecular identifiers, the study reports. One entry per CDR3 protein results from TCRdb running MiXCR on the PCR reads. The sample carries 200,000 to 250,000 distinct CDR3 sequences, under 30% recorded once. The starting material was PBMCs, obtained before TCRalphabeta/CD19-depleted stem cell transplant. These receptors were collected from a girl between 2 and 10 years old with Fanconi anemia, due to receive a stem cell transplant.

The gene calls are TRBV20-1 and TRBJ2-1, with D tentatively TRBD2 (5 bases). The CDR3 totals 14 residues. The V end was cut by 1 base, the J end by 8 bases, with 15 bases between. Germline CDR1 and CDR2: DFQATT and SNEGSKA (reference sequence). The CDR3 is CSARATGEGYEQFF. CDR3 nucleotides: TGCAGTGCTAGAGCGACCGGGGAAGGGTATGAGCAGTTCTTC.

This rearrangement joins TRBV10-3 to TRBJ1-5, with TRBD1 identical over 8 bases. The germline CDR1 and CDR2 sequences are ENHRY and SYGVKD. There are 19 residues in the CDR3. Trimming at V came to 0 bases and at J to 0 bases, leaving 10 bases not matched to a gene. CDR3 protein: CAISESFTGGTLSNQPQHF. The CDR3 coding sequence is TGTGCCATCAGTGAGTCTTTTACAGGGGGAACCCTTAGCAATCAGCCCCAGCATTTT.

This clonotype was observed at least ten times. The chain carries TRBV18 and TRBJ2-7, with 7 bases identical to TRBD2. The trim removed 2 bases at V and 0 bases at J, leaving 10 bases unmatched. Germline V gene data show CDR1 as KGHSH and CDR2 as LQKENI. This CDR3 contains 17 residues. The CDR3 sequence: CASSPGLPSGLSYEQYF. In nucleotides, the CDR3 is TGTGCCAGCTCACCAGGCCTTCCTAGCGGACTCTCCTACGAGCAGTACTTC.

V is TRBV18 and J is TRBJ2-6; D is perhaps TRBD1 or TRBD2 (5 bases each). The V end was cut by 5 bases, the J end by 0 bases, with 8 bases between. CDR1 and CDR2 from the germline V gene are KGHSH and LQKENI. This CDR3 region has 15 residues. The CDR3 DNA reads TGTGCCAGCTCAATGAGGGGCTCTGGGGCCAACGTCCTGACTTTC. Translation gives CASSMRGSGANVLTF.

At least ten counts were recorded for this clonotype. The chain combines TRBV7-9 with TRBJ2-1, with no clear D. CDR1 and CDR2 from the germline V gene are SEHNR and FQNEAQ (reference sequence). This CDR3 comprises 14 residues. The V gene lost 6 bases and the J gene lost 7 bases, with 16 bases spanning the gap. For the CDR3, the DNA is TGTGCCAGCAGTCCCCCCCGCCTTGCTAATGAGCAGTTCTTC. This translates into CASSPPRLANEQFF.

The rearrangement joins TRBV5-5 to TRBJ1-2; 7 positions agree with TRBD1. This CDR3 comprises 16 residues. Germline lookup yields CDR1 SGHKS and CDR2 YYEKEE (reference sequence). The V segment lost 1 base and the J segment 6 bases; nucleotides outside the gene matches: 12. The CDR3 DNA sequence: TGTGCCAGCAGCTTGAACGTAGGGGGCGAACCAAATGGCTACACCTTC. Translating gives CASSLNVGGEPNGYTF.

This rearrangement joins TRBV28 to TRBJ2-1, with 9 bases lining up with TRBD2. Germline V CDR1 and CDR2: MDHEN, SYDVKM. There are 17 residues in the CDR3. Unmatched junction bases numbered 14, after V lost 4 bases and J lost 7 bases. The CDR3 is CASSSLPIAGVRNEQFF. The CDR3 DNA sequence: TGTGCCAGCAGTTCCCTCCCTATAGCGGGAGTCAGGAATGAGCAGTTCTTC.

This clonotype was detected ten times or more. V usage is TRBV7-2 and J usage is TRBJ2-7; 9 bases line up with TRBD2. The CDR3 spans 15 residues. V lost 3 bases and J lost 2; bases outside the gene matches: 5. CDR1 SGHTA and CDR2 FQGNSA come from the germline V gene. The CDR3 loop is CASSFYSGGTYEQYF. For the CDR3, the DNA is TGTGCCAGCAGCTTCTATAGCGGGGGAACCTACGAGCAGTACTTC.